This T cell receptor beta chain is from a study of blood T cell repertoires in COVID-19. CDR3 length: 15 residues. Trimming pared 6 bases from V and 2 bases from J, leaving 15 bases between. Per germline, CDR1 SNHLY and CDR2 FYNNEI. Per the original data handling: Amplification of reference gene primers was used by the study to estimate nucleated cell counts. The assay was immunoSEQ multiplex PCR, and TCRdb's table has in-frame clones only and misses some. V, J and clone size are those of that table, while D and trimming were read from the DNA. The sample shows 200,000 or so clones, about 91% of them seen only once.

This clonotype was obtained from a woman in her thirties or forties with acute COVID-19. V and J are TRBV2 and TRBJ2-3, with D perhaps TRBD1 (6 bases). Sequencing was done on a sample of PBMCs or T cells enriched from blood (not recorded which). CDR3: CASSATGPHTDTQYF. Written as DNA, the CDR3 is TGTGCCAGCAGCGCGACAGGCCCACACACAGATACGCAGTATTTT.